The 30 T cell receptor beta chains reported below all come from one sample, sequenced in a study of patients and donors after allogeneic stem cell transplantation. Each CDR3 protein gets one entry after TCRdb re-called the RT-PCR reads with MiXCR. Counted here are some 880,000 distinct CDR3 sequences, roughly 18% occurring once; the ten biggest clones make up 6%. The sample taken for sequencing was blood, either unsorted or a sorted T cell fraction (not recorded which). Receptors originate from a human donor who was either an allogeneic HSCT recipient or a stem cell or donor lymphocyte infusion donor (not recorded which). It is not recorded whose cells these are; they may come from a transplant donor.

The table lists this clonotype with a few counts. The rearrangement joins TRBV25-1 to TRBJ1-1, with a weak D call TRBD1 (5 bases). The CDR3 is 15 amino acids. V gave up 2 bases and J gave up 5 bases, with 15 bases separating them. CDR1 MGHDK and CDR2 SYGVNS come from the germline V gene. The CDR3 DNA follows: TGTGCCAGCAGTGAAAGGGGCCTGGCGAGGACTGAAGCTTTCTTT. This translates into CASSERGLARTEAFF.

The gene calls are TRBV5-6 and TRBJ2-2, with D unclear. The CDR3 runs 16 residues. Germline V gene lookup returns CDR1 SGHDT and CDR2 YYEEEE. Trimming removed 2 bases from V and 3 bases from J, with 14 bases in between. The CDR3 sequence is CASSFNFMLDTGELFF. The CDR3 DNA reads TGTGCCAGCAGCTTCAACTTCATGCTGGACACCGGGGAGCTGTTTTTT.

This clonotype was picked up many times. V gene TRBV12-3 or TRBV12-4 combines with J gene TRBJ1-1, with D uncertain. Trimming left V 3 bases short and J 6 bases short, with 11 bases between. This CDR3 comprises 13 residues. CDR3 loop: CASSFLGIPEAFF. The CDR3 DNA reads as TGTGCCAGCAGTTTTCTGGGGATCCCTGAAGCTTTCTTT.

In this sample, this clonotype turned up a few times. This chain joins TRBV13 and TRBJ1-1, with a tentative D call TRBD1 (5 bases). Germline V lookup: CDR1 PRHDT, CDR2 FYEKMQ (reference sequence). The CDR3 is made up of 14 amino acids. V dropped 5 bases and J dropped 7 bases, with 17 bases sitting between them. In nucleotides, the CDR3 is TGTGCCAGCAGCCAAAGATCGGGACCCCTTGAAGCTTTCTTT. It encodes CASSQRSGPLEAFF. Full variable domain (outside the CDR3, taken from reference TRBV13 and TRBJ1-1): AAGVIQSPRHLIKEKRETATLKCYPIPRHDTVYWYQQGPGQDPQFLISFYEKMQSDKGSIPDRFSAQQFSDYHSELNMSSLELGDSALYFCASSQRSGPLEAFFGQGTRLTVV.

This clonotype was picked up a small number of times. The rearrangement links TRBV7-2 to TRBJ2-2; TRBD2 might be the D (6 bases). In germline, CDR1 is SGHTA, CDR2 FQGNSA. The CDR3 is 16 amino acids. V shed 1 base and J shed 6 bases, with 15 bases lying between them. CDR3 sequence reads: CASSLVPRERSGELFF. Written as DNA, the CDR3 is TGTGCCAGCAGCTTAGTTCCTCGGGAGAGGTCCGGGGAGCTGTTTTTT.

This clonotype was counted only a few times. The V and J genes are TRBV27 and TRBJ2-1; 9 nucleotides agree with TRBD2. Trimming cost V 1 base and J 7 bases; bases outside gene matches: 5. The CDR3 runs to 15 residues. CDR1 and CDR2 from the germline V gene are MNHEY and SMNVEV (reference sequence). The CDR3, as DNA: TGTGCCAGCAGTTTATGGGCGGGAGGGGGAAATGAGCAGTTCTTC. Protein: CASSLWAGGGNEQFF.

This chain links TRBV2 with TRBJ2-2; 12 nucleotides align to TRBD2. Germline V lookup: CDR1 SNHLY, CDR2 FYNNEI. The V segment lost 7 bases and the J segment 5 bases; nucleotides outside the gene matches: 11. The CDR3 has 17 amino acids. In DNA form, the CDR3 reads TGTGCCAGCATCAAGACTAGCGGGGGCCCGAGAACCGGGGAGCTGTTTTTT. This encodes CASIKTSGGPRTGELFF.

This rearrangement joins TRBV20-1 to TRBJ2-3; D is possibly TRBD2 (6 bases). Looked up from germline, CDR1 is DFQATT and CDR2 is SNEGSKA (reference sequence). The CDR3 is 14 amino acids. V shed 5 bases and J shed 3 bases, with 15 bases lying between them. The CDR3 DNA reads TGCAGTGCTTCGTTCGCGGGGTCGACAGATACGCAGTATTTT. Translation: CSASFAGSTDTQYF.

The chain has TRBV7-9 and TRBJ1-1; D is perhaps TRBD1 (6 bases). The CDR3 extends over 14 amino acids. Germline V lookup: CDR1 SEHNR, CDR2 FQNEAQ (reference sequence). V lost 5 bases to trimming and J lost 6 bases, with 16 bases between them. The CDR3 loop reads CASSPPAGGSEAFF. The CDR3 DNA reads TGTGCCAGCAGCCCGCCGGCGGGGGGCTCTGAAGCTTTCTTT.

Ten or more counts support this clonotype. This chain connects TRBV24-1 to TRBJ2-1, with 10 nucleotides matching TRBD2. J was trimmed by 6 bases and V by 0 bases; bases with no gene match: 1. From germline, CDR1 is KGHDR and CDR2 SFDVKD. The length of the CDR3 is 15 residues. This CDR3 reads CATSDLLAGGNEQFF. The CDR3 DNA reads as TGTGCCACCAGTGATTTGTTAGCGGGGGGCAATGAGCAGTTCTTC.

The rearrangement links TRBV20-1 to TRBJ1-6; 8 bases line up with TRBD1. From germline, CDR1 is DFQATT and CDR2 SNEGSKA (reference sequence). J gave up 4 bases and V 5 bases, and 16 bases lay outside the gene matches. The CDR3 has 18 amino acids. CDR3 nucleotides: TGCAGTGCTCGGGAGGACAGGGTCGGTCTAGGTTATAATTCACCCCTCCACTTT. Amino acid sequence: CSAREDRVGLGYNSPLHF.

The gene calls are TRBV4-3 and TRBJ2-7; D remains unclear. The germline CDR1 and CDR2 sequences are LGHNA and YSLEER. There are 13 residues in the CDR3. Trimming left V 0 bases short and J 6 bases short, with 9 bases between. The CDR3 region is CASSQDFPGEQYF. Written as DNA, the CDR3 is TGCGCCAGCAGCCAAGATTTCCCCGGCGAGCAGTACTTC.

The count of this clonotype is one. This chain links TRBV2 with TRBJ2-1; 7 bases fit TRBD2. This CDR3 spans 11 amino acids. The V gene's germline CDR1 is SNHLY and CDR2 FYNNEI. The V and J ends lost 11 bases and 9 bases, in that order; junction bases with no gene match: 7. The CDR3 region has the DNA TGTGCCGGGAGGGCGGGAACTGAGCAGTTCTTC. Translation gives CAGRAGTEQFF.

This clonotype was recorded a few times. The CDR3 protein is CASSAGKLNYGYTF. In nucleotides, the CDR3 is TGTGCCAGCAGTGCAGGGAAACTTAACTATGGCTACACCTTC. The chain is built from TRBV25-1 and TRBJ1-2, with a possible D match to TRBD1 (5 bases). Germline loops: CDR1 MGHDK, CDR2 SYGVNS. The CDR3 contains 14 residues. The V end was cut by 4 bases, the J end by 1 base, with 10 bases between.

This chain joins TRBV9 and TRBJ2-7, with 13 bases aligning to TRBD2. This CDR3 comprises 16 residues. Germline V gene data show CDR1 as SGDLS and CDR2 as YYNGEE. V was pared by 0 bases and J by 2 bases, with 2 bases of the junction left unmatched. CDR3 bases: TGTGCCAGCAGCGTAGGAACTAGCGGGGGGGCCTACGAGCAGTACTTC. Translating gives CASSVGTSGGAYEQYF.

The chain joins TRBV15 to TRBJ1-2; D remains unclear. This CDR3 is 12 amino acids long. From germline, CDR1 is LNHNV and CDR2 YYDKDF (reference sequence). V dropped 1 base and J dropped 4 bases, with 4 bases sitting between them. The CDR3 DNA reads TGTGCCACCAGCAGAGGGTCCTATGGCTACACCTTC. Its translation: CATSRGSYGYTF.

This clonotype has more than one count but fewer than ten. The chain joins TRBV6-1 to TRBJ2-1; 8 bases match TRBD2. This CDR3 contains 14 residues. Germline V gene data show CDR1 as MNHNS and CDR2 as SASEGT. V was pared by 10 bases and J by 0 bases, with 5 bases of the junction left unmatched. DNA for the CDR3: TGTGCCACCGAGAGCGGGAGCTCCTACAATGAGCAGTTCTTC. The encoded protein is CATESGSSYNEQFF.

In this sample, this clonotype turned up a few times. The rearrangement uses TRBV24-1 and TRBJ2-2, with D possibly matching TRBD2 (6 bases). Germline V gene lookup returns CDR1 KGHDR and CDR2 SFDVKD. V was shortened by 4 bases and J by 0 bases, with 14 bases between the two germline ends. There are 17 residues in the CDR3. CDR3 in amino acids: CATSDPGGGPNTGELFF. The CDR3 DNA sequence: TGTGCCACCAGTGACCCGGGTGGAGGGCCGAACACCGGGGAGCTGTTTTTT.

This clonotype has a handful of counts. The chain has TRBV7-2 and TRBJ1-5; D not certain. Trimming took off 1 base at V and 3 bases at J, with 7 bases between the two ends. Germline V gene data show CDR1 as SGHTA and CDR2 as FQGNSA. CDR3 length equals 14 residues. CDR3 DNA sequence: TGTGCCAGCAGCTTAGTGCGGGTCAATCAGCCCCAGCATTTT. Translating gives CASSLVRVNQPQHF.

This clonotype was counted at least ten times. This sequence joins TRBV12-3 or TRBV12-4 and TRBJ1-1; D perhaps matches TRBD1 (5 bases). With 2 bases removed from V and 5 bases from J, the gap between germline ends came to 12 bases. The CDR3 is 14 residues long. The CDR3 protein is CASSLMEGRTEAFF. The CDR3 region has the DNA TGTGCCAGCAGTTTAATGGAGGGGAGAACTGAAGCTTTCTTT.

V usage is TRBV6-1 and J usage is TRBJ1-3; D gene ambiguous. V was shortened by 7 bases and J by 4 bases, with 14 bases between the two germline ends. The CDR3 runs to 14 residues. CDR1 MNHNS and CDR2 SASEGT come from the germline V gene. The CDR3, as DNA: TGTGCCAGCACCGGTGGGGTGGACGGAAACACCATATATTTT. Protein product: CASTGGVDGNTIYF.

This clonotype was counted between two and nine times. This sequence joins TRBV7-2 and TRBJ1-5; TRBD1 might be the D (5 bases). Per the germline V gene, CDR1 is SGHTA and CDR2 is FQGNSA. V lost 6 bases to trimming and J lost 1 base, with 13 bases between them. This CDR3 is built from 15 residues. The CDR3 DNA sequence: TGTGCCAGCAGGCTGGGGGGAGGAAGCAATCAGCCCCAGCATTTT. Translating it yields CASRLGGGSNQPQHF.

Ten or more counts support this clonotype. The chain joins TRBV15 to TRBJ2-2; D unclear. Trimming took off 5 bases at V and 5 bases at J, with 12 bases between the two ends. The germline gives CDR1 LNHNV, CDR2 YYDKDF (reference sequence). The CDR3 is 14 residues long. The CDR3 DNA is TGTGCCACCAGCCCCTCGTCGGTGACCGGGGAGCTGTTTTTT. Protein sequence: CATSPSSVTGELFF. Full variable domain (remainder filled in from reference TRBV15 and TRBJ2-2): DAMVIQNPRYQVTQFGKPVTLSCSQTLNHNVMYWYQQKSSQAPKLLFHYYDKDFNNEADTPDNFQSRRPNTSFCFLDIRSPGLGDTAMYLCATSPSSVTGELFFGEGSRLTVL.

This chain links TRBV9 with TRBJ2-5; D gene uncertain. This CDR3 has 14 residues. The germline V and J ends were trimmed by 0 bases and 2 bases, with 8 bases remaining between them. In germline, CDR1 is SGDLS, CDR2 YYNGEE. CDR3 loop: CASSVGPLQETQYF. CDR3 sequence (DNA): TGTGCCAGCAGCGTAGGTCCGTTACAAGAGACCCAGTACTTC.

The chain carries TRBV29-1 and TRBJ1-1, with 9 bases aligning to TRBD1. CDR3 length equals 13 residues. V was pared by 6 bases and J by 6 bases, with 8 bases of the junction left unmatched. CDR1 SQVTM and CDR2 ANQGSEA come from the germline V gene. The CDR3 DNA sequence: TGCAGCGTGAAACAGGGGGCAGGCGCTGAAGCTTTCTTT. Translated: CSVKQGAGAEAFF.

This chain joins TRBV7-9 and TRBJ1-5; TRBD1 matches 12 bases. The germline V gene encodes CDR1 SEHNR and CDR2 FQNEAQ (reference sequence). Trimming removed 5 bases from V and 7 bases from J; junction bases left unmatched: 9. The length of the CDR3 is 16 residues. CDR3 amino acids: CASSPGTGGIEQPQHF. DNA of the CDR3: TGTGCCAGCAGCCCCGGGACAGGGGGCATCGAACAGCCCCAGCATTTT.

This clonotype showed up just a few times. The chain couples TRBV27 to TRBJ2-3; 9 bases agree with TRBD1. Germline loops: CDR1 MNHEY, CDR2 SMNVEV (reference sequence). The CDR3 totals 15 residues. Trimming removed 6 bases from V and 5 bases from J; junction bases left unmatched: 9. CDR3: CASSNRGPQVDTQYF. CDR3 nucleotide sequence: TGTGCCAGCAGCAACAGGGGGCCGCAGGTAGATACGCAGTATTTT.

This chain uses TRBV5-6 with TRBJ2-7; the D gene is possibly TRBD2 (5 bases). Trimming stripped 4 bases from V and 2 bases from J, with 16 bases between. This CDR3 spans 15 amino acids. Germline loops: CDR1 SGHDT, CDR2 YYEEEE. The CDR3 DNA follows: TGTGCCAGCAGCCCCTGGGCGGACTCCCCCTACGAGCAGTACTTC. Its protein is CASSPWADSPYEQYF.

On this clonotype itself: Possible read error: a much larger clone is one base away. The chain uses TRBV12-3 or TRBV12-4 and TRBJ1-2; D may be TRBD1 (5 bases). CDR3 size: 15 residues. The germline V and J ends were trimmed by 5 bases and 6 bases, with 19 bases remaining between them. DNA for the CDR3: TGTGCCAGCAGTATACGACCGGGACTCAACCATGGCTACACCTTC. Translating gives CASSIRPGLNHGYTF.

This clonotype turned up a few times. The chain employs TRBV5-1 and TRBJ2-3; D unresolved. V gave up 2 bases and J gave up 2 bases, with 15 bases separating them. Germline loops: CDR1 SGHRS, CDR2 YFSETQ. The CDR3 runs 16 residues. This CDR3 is CASSFGRLLATDTQYF. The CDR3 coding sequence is TGCGCCAGCAGCTTTGGGCGTCTGTTGGCCACAGATACGCAGTATTTT.